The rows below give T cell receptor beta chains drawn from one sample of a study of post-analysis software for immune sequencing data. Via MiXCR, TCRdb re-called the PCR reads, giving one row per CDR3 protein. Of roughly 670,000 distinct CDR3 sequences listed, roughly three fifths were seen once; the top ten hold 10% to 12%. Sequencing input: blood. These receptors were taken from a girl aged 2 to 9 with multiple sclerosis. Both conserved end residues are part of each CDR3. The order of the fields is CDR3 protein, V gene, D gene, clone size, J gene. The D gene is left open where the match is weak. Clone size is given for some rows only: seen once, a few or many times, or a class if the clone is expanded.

CASSLGRGLGHSTDTQYF,TRBV7-2,-,few,TRBJ2-3
CASSLSSGLHWYNEQFF,TRBV7-4,-,-,TRBJ2-1
CASRVTGTYEQYF,TRBV6-2/TRBV6-3,-,-,TRBJ2-7
CASSYDNLSSYEQYF,TRBV6-2/TRBV6-3,-,-,TRBJ2-7
CSVRITSKGAGDGYTF,TRBV29-1,TRBD1,-,TRBJ1-2
CASSVNIGLAGESTDTQYF,TRBV9,TRBD2,-,TRBJ2-3
CSYSGNEQFF,TRBV29-1,-,few,TRBJ2-1
CASSLKLDYEQYF,TRBV12-3/TRBV12-4,-,-,TRBJ2-7
CASSLGQYSHTGELFF,TRBV5-1,-,few,TRBJ2-2
CAISSNLQKPSTDTQYF,TRBV10-3,-,-,TRBJ2-3
CAISESDVPYNEQFF,TRBV10-3,-,-,TRBJ2-1
CASSPGGLRNYEQYF,TRBV7-9,TRBD2,-,TRBJ2-7
CASSVGGLAGNGETQYF,TRBV9,TRBD2,-,TRBJ2-5
CASSLGQGETGELFF,TRBV7-2,TRBD1,few,TRBJ2-2
CSAPQPRGPYNEQFF,TRBV20-1,-,-,TRBJ2-1
CASSPGQGAFPDTQYF,TRBV6-4,TRBD1,few,TRBJ2-3
CASTYGTGGGYGYTF,TRBV6-5,TRBD1,-,TRBJ1-2
CASSQVGTPEAFF,TRBV3-1,-,once,TRBJ1-1
CASSLGTGKREKLFF,TRBV3-1,TRBD1,-,TRBJ1-4
CASSFDSSGRIGDTQYF,TRBV7-2,TRBD2,-,TRBJ2-3
CASSFHDSTEAFF,TRBV13,-,-,TRBJ1-1
CASSQDGDLRNEQFF,TRBV3-1,-,few,TRBJ2-1
CASSTRASGIPQYF,TRBV6-6,TRBD2,few,TRBJ2-3
CASSPRRTGYGYTF,TRBV12-3/TRBV12-4,TRBD1,-,TRBJ1-2
CASSWGLASGFQETQYF,TRBV12-3/TRBV12-4,-,-,TRBJ2-5
CASSLYINQETQYF,TRBV7-2,-,-,TRBJ2-5
CASSLWQDTDTQYF,TRBV7-8,-,-,TRBJ2-3
CASSLGSGPQETQYF,TRBV7-2,-,-,TRBJ2-5
CASSVGGYSNQPQHF,TRBV7-9,-,-,TRBJ1-5
CAISESGRGLAKNIQYF,TRBV10-3,-,few,TRBJ2-4
CAGSGGQWHTEAFF,TRBV7-9,-,-,TRBJ1-1
CASSYNSGGKETQYF,TRBV6-5,TRBD1,-,-
CASSLTGSTNEKLFF,TRBV5-6,-,-,TRBJ1-4
CASSPYRGPQSTDTQYF,TRBV5-5,TRBD1,-,TRBJ2-3
CASSRKGGAGPGYGYTF,TRBV4-3,-,-,TRBJ1-2
CASSFDPAETRYF,TRBV7-9,-,-,TRBJ2-7
CASSLAAGALQVEQFF,TRBV5-1,TRBD2,once,TRBJ2-1
CASRTWTTSYNEQYF,TRBV13,-,-,-
CSASAGGDNEQFF,TRBV20-1,TRBD2,-,TRBJ2-1
CASSVLGSLNNEQFF,TRBV6-1,-,-,TRBJ2-1
CSVVVLLTDTQYF,TRBV29-1,-,-,TRBJ2-3
CASSHRVPRGQFF,TRBV5-1,-,-,TRBJ2-1
CSAAQGAPGETQYF,TRBV20-1,TRBD1,few,TRBJ2-5
CASSFGGVARNEQFF,TRBV5-1,-,-,TRBJ2-1
CASSFWAGVGQETQYF,TRBV12-3/TRBV12-4,TRBD2,-,-